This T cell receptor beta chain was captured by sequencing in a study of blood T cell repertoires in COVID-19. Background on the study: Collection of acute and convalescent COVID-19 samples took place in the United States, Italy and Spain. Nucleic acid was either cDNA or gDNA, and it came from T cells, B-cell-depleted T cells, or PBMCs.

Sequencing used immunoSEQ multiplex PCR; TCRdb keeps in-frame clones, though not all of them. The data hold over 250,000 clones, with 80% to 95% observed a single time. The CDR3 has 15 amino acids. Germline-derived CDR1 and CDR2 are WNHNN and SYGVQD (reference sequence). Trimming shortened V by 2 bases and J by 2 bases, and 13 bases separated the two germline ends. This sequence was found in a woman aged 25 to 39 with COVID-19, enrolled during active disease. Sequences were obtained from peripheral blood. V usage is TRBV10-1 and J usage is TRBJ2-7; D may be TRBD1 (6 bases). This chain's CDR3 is CASSENSQGTYEQYF. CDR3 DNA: TGCGCCAGCAGTGAGAATTCGCAGGGGACCTACGAGCAGTACTTC.